These 25 T cell receptor beta chains were sequenced from one sample in a study of blood T cell repertoires in COVID-19. Profiled with immunoSEQ multiplex PCR; TCRdb holds only in-frame clones, not every one. This sample has under 250,000 clones, with 88% found just once. The sample consisted of peripheral blood. These receptors were obtained from a man older than 75 with acute or convalescent COVID-19.

The chain combines TRBV29-1 with TRBJ2-1; TRBD2 matches 14 bases. This CDR3 is built from 16 residues. Per the germline V gene, CDR1 is SQVTM and CDR2 is ANQGSEA. V trimming: 2 bases; J trimming: 7 bases; junction bases outside the gene matches: 7. The CDR3 DNA reads TGCAGCGTTGAACTCGGGACTAGCGGGAGTAGTAATGAGCAGTTCTTC. This sequence encodes CSVELGTSGSSNEQFF.

As for this clone: Other DNA variants within this sample encode the same CDR3. The V gene is TRBV5-1, the J gene TRBJ2-7, with TRBD1 matching over 7 bases. Germline values: CDR1 SGHRS, CDR2 YFSETQ. Trimming took 0 bases from V and 0 from J; bases not matched to a gene: 3. This CDR3 is 15 amino acids long. The CDR3 loop reads CASSLGTGISYEQYF. In nucleotides, the CDR3 is TGCGCCAGCAGCTTGGGGACAGGAATCTCCTACGAGCAGTACTTC. Together with reference TRBV5-1 and TRBJ2-7, the CDR3 gives the full variable domain: KAGVTQTPRYLIKTRGQQVTLSCSPISGHRSVSWYQQTPGQGLQFLFEYFSETQRNKGNFPGRFSGRQFSNSRSEMNVSTLELGDSALYLCASSLGTGISYEQYFGPGTRLTVT.

The chain uses TRBV5-1 and TRBJ2-3, with 7 bases aligning to TRBD2. CDR1 SGHRS and CDR2 YFSETQ come from the germline V gene. The CDR3 sequence is 13 residues long. V shed 5 bases and J 0 bases; nucleotides not matched to a gene: 0. CDR3 nucleotide sequence: TGCGCCAGCAGTAGCGGGAGCACAGATACGCAGTATTTT. Amino acid sequence: CASSSGSTDTQYF.

This sequence joins TRBV3-1 (or the pseudogene TRBV3-2) and TRBJ1-1; D is unresolved. The germline V gene has CDR1 LGHDT and CDR2 YNNKEL (reference sequence). Trimming took off 2 bases at V and 11 bases at J, with 12 bases between the two ends. CDR3 length equals 12 residues. The CDR3, as DNA: TGTGCCAGCAGCCAAACAGAACAGCGGGCTTTCTTT. Amino acids: CASSQTEQRAFF.

The chain uses TRBV28 and TRBJ2-7; 8 nucleotides match TRBD1. The CDR3 contains 12 residues. V shed 8 bases, J shed 7 bases, and the junction held 7 bases outside the gene matches. Germline CDR1 and CDR2: MDHEN and SYDVKM. The CDR3 DNA sequence: TGTGCCAGCGAGAGACAGGGGCTGGAGCAGTACTTC. This translates into CASERQGLEQYF.

In this sample, this clone turned up a few times. The genes are TRBV27 and TRBJ2-5, with D maybe TRBD1 (5 bases). The V end lost 0 bases, the J end lost 2 bases, and 10 bases lay between the germline ends. Germline V lookup: CDR1 MNHEY, CDR2 SMNVEV (reference sequence). This CDR3 has 15 residues. This CDR3 is CASSLSWAGQETQYF. The CDR3 DNA reads TGTGCCAGCAGTTTATCGTGGGCAGGGCAAGAGACCCAGTACTTC.

The V gene is TRBV7-2, the J gene TRBJ1-5, with TRBD1 as a possible D gene (5 bases). Germline CDR1 reads SGHTA; CDR2 reads FQGNSA. V was pared by 6 bases and J by 7 bases, with 22 bases between. The CDR3 covers 16 residues. The CDR3 here is CASSSDIQGSWQPQHF. CDR3 DNA sequence: TGTGCCAGCAGTTCCGATATTCAGGGTTCGTGGCAGCCCCAGCATTTT.

In its sample, this clone was seen once. The chain has TRBV13 and TRBJ1-1; 9 nucleotides line up with TRBD1. Germline CDR1 is PRHDT and CDR2 is FYEKMQ (reference sequence). J lost 3 bases, V lost 4 bases, and 3 bases had no gene match. This CDR3 contains 14 residues. The CDR3 DNA follows: TGTGCCAGCAGCTCGGGACAGGGCTACACTGAAGCTTTCTTT. Amino acid sequence: CASSSGQGYTEAFF.

This chain joins TRBV3-1 (or the pseudogene TRBV3-2) and TRBJ1-2; 7 bases fit TRBD1. J was trimmed by 8 bases and V by 1 base; bases with no gene match: 7. Germline values: CDR1 LGHDT, CDR2 YNNKEL (reference sequence). This CDR3 spans 14 amino acids. The CDR3 DNA is TGTGCCAGCAGCCAAGGGACAGGACCCCGAGGCTACACCTTC. This codes for CASSQGTGPRGYTF.

The V call is TRBV5-1, the J call TRBJ2-2; the D gene is possibly TRBD1 (5 bases). The CDR3 is 16 residues long. Trimming stripped 1 base from V and 1 base from J, with 11 bases between. Germline V gives CDR1 SGHRS, CDR2 YFSETQ. Here the CDR3 reads CASSLNSGMNTGELFF. DNA of the CDR3: TGCGCCAGCAGCTTGAATTCAGGGATGAACACCGGGGAGCTGTTTTTT.

The chain is built from TRBV28 and TRBJ2-1; tentative D call: TRBD2 (6 bases). The CDR3 totals 15 residues. The V end lost 6 bases, the J end lost 3 bases, and 15 bases lay between the germline ends. In germline, CDR1 is MDHEN, CDR2 SYDVKM. As DNA, the CDR3 is TGTGCCAGCAGGGGTAGCGGAGTATTCTACAATGAGCAGTTCTTC. It is translated as CASRGSGVFYNEQFF.

The V gene is TRBV19, the J gene TRBJ2-5, with TRBD1 matching 7 bases. Germline-derived CDR1 and CDR2 are LNHDA and SQIVND (reference sequence). CDR3 size: 13 residues. V trimming: 5 bases; J trimming: 4 bases; junction bases outside the gene matches: 4. Written as DNA, the CDR3 is TGTGCCAGTAGTGTACAGGGGACAGAGACCCAGTACTTC. The encoded protein is CASSVQGTETQYF.

The V call is TRBV5-1, the J call TRBJ2-3; 9 nucleotides line up with TRBD2. CDR3 length: 17 amino acids. The germline CDR1 and CDR2 sequences are SGHRS and YFSETQ. V trimming: 4 bases; J trimming: 2 bases; junction bases outside the gene matches: 11. CDR3 region: CASSQQQTSGSTDTQYF. In nucleotides, the CDR3 is TGCGCCAGCAGCCAGCAGCAGACTAGCGGTTCCACAGATACGCAGTATTTT.

The chain employs TRBV28 and TRBJ1-5, with D perhaps TRBD1 (6 bases). Looked up from germline, CDR1 is MDHEN and CDR2 is SYDVKM. The CDR3 is 13 residues long. V gave up 6 bases and J gave up 6 bases, with 12 bases separating them. The CDR3 DNA is TGTGCCAGCAGCAAAGTGGACAGTCAGCCCCAGCATTTT. Translated: CASSKVDSQPQHF.

The V call is TRBV28, the J call TRBJ1-5; D is unresolved. Germline V gene sequence: CDR1 MDHEN, CDR2 SYDVKM. Trimming shortened V by 3 bases and J by 0 bases, and 12 bases separated the two germline ends. The CDR3 consists of 16 residues. The chain's CDR3 is CASSFPRGYSNQPQHF. The CDR3, as DNA: TGTGCCAGCAGTTTCCCACGGGGTTATAGCAATCAGCCCCAGCATTTT.

This clone appeared a few times. This chain links TRBV5-1 with TRBJ1-2; D is undetermined. In germline, CDR1 is SGHRS, CDR2 YFSETQ. This CDR3 region has 14 residues. V lost 2 bases and J lost 0, with 8 bases in between. The CDR3 DNA follows: TGCGCCAGCAGCTTTATAGATTCTAACTATGGCTACACCTTC. It is translated as CASSFIDSNYGYTF.

Of note for this clone: Relative to the germline gene, one junction end is altered; a read error may explain this. The genes are TRBV29-1 and TRBJ2-3, with a possible D match to TRBD2 (6 bases). The CDR3 length is 13 residues. CDR1 is SQVTM, CDR2 ANQGSEA, per germline. The CDR3 sequence is CSAESGGTDTQYF. Here the CDR3 DNA reads TGCAGCGCTGAATCGGGGGGCACAGATACGCAGTATTTT.

The V call is TRBV19, the J call TRBJ1-3, with TRBD1 identical over 8 bases. Germline lookup yields CDR1 LNHDA and CDR2 SQIVND (reference sequence). V shed 3 bases and J 5 bases; nucleotides not matched to a gene: 6. CDR3 length: 15 amino acids. This chain's CDR3 is CASSIRDRQRNTIYF. CDR3 DNA: TGTGCCAGTAGTATCCGGGACAGGCAGCGAAACACCATATATTTT. Variable domain in full (rest from reference TRBV19 and TRBJ1-3): DGGITQSPKYLFRKEGQNVTLSCEQNLNHDAMYWYRQDPGQGLRLIYYSQIVNDFQKGDIAEGYSVSREKKESFPLTVTSAQKNPTAFYLCASSIRDRQRNTIYFGEGSWLTVV.

The V gene is TRBV9, the J gene TRBJ2-1, with D maybe TRBD2 (6 bases). The V gene lost 3 bases and the J gene lost 6 bases, with 16 bases spanning the gap. In germline, CDR1 is SGDLS, CDR2 YYNGEE. There are 15 residues in the CDR3. The CDR3 DNA sequence: TGTGCCAGCAGCGCGGGACTTTTGCTGGGCAATGAGCAGTTCTTC. This sequence encodes CASSAGLLLGNEQFF.

DNA for the CDR3: TGTGCCAGCAAACTAGCGGGAGGGCCGGTATACAATGAGCAGTTCTTC. Encoded protein: CASKLAGGPVYNEQFF. The J gene is TRBJ2-1, the V gene TRBV28; 13 bases are a match to TRBD2. The CDR3 spans 16 residues. Trimming cost V 7 bases and J 4 bases; bases outside gene matches: 7. In germline, CDR1 is MDHEN, CDR2 SYDVKM.

The chain couples TRBV19 to TRBJ1-1; the match to TRBD1 covers 9 bases. From germline, CDR1 is LNHDA and CDR2 SQIVND (reference sequence). This CDR3 has 15 amino acids. V lost 1 base and J lost 3; bases outside the gene matches: 3. The CDR3 DNA is TGTGCCAGTAGTATAGGTACAGGGGGCCACACTGAAGCTTTCTTT. Amino acid sequence: CASSIGTGGHTEAFF.

Only one count was recorded for this clone. The J gene is TRBJ1-2, the V gene TRBV29-1; D call uncertain. In germline, CDR1 is SQVTM, CDR2 ANQGSEA. The CDR3 contains 12 residues. Trimming took 0 bases from V and 3 from J, leaving 5 bases between them. As DNA, the CDR3 is TGCAGCGTTGAAGATCGAGACTATGGCTACACCTTC. Encoded protein: CSVEDRDYGYTF.

This clone was observed a few times. This chain links TRBV19 with TRBJ1-2; D is possibly TRBD1 (6 bases). The ends were cut back, 5 bases at V and 5 bases at J, with 18 bases in the middle. Per the germline V gene, CDR1 is LNHDA and CDR2 is SQIVND (reference sequence). This CDR3 has 15 residues. CDR3: CASSDHSGTSYGYTF. The CDR3, as DNA: TGTGCCAGTAGTGACCATAGCGGGACAAGTTATGGCTACACCTTC.

The chain joins TRBV4-3 to TRBJ2-7, with TRBD1 matching over 7 bases. CDR3 size: 18 residues. CDR1 and CDR2 from the germline V gene are LGHNA and YSLEER. V trimming: 0 bases; J trimming: 0 bases; junction bases outside the gene matches: 11. The CDR3 region has the DNA TGCGCCAGCAGCCAAGACCTTCCGGGACAGCAGACCTCCTACGAGCAGTACTTC. It yields the protein CASSQDLPGQQTSYEQYF.

The chain carries TRBV7-6 and TRBJ2-3; TRBD1 is a possible D gene (6 bases). Germline loops: CDR1 SGHVS, CDR2 FNYEAQ. V lost 5 bases to trimming and J lost 4 bases, with 16 bases between them. This CDR3 spans 15 amino acids. CDR3 nucleotides: TGTGCCAGCAGCCCAGGCCGCCCAGGGGCAGATACGCAGTATTTT. Amino acids: CASSPGRPGADTQYF.